This T cell receptor (beta chain) was identified during a study of PD-L1 blockade in urothelial cancer. The time point was: peripheral blood 6 weeks after treatment start. Trimming took off 4 bases at V and 3 bases at J, with 12 bases between the two ends. The CDR3 extends over 14 amino acids. Looked up from germline, CDR1 is SGHVS and CDR2 is FQNEAQ. The protocol was immunoSEQ multiplex PCR, while the TCRdb copy is restricted to in-frame clones and leaves out a portion. The top ten hold around 10% of the sample, which has 48,000 or so clones, around 80% seen once. This receptor was taken from a man aged 65 to 85 with urothelial cancer. The chain employs TRBV7-8 and TRBJ1-1; a weak D match, TRBD1 (6 bases). The source was PBMCs, collected around atezolizumab (anti-PD-L1) treatment. CDR3 bases: TGTGCCAGCAGCTCCAGGGGCAGGGACACTGAAGCTTTCTTT. Protein: CASSSRGRDTEAFF.